The clone carrying this T cell receptor beta chain was counted a few times. This record comes from a study of early T cells in non-severe SARS-CoV-2 infection. Background on the study: Sequenced material consisted of bulk RNA (from unsorted whole blood), and chains were unpaired.

CDR1 and CDR2 (germline): MNHEY, SVGEGT. The CDR3 spans 16 residues. Losses at the gene ends were 2 bases for V and 2 bases for J; bases not matched to a gene: 7. Attachment of unique molecular identifiers to individual cDNA molecules was performed. TCRdb recomputed calls from the 5' RACE reads with MiXCR, one row per CDR3 protein. The sample includes around 61,000 distinct CDR3 sequences, roughly a tenth seen only once; the top ten take 6.5%. The chain uses TRBV6-2 or TRBV6-3 and TRBJ2-3, with 7 bases aligning to TRBD2. This TCR came from an adult who was a healthcare worker with PCR-confirmed SARS-CoV-2 infection or an uninfected control (not recorded which). Sequencing input: whole blood. The CDR3 sequence is CASSYGLTSPTDTQYF. Written as DNA, the CDR3 is TGTGCCAGCAGTTACGGGTTGACTAGCCCCACAGATACGCAGTATTTT.